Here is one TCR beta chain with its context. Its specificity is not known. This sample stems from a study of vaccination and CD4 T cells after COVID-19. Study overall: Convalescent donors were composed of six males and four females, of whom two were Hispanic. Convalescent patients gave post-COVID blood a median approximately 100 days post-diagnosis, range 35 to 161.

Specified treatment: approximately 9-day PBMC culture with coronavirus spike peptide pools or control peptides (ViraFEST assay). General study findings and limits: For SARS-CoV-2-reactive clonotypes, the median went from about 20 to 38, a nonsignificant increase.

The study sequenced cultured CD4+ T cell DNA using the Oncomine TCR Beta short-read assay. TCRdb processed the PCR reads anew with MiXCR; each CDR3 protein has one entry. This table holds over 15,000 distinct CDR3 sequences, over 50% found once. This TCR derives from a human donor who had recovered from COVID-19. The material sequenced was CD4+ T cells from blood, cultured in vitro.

CDR3 nucleotide sequence: TGCAGTGCTAGAGATCAGGTGATCCCGAACACTGAAGCTTTCTTT. It encodes CSARDQVIPNTEAFF. The gene calls are TRBV20-1 and TRBJ1-1, with D hard to call. The CDR3 runs to 15 residues. V shed 0 bases and J shed 1 base, with 12 bases lying between them. Germline V gene sequence: CDR1 DFQATT, CDR2 SNEGSKA (reference sequence).